This TCR beta chain was documented in a study of cytomegalovirus exposure and HLA in healthy donors. Whole-study findings and limits: TCR beta chains numbering approximately 150 were designated cytomegalovirus-associated. Analysis performed later found roughly 18,000 TCR beta sequences associated with HLA alleles at 0.05 false discovery rate.

Germline-derived CDR1 and CDR2 are LGHNA and YNFKEQ. The CDR3 is 15 residues long. The J segment lost 4 bases and the V segment lost 0 bases, leaving 0 bases of the junction unmatched. The PCR used 60 Vbeta and 13 Jbeta primers. Here immunoSEQ multiplex PCR was the method, and the copy in TCRdb shows in-frame clones only, minus some. Of roughly 90,000 clones listed, 84% are singletons. A word on this clone: The antigen remains unidentified.

Source material: PBMCs. The source of this sequence is a man aged 18 to 30 in good health and CMV-seronegative. The rearrangement joins TRBV4-2 to TRBJ2-1; TRBD2 matches 10 bases. The CDR3 DNA reads as TGTGCCAGCAGCCAAGAACTAGCGGGATACAATGAGCAGTTCTTC. Amino acids: CASSQELAGYNEQFF.